This TCR beta chain originates from a study of Ad26.COV2.S vaccination and SARS-CoV-2 variants. Findings of the study overall: Possible underestimation of total T cell responses by the TCR breadth and depth analyses was noted.

Treatment here: 15 to 20 received Ad26.COV2.S at low or high dose, single or two shots; 5 received placebo; per-sample allocation not given. Collection of the samples took place on day 63 after the first injection of vaccine or placebo. Profiling relied on immunoSEQ multiplex PCR, and the TCRdb table lists in-frame clones only, not all of them. The sample comprises about 350,000 clones, 70% to 90% of which are singletons, and 2.5% to 3.5% rests with the top ten. Germline V CDR1 and CDR2: LNHNV, YYDKDF (reference sequence). The V segment lost 3 bases and the J segment 1 base; nucleotides outside the gene matches: 5. The CDR3 extends over 16 amino acids. Comments on this clone: Its antigen remains unidentified.

The sequence was collected from a person between 18 and 65 years old who received the Ad26.COV2.S COVID-19 vaccine or a placebo. Source: peripheral blood, taken in a trial of Ad26.COV2.S vaccine versus placebo. This chain connects TRBV15 to TRBJ1-1; TRBD1 matches at 10 bases. CDR3 nucleotides: TGTGCCACCAGCAGGACCGGGACAGGGGCGAACACTGAAGCTTTCTTT. Its protein product is CATSRTGTGANTEAFF.